A selection of T cell receptor beta chains follows, all from one sample in a study of cytomegalovirus exposure and HLA in healthy donors. Sequencing used immunoSEQ multiplex PCR; TCRdb keeps in-frame clones, though not all of them. The sample records approximately 190,000 clones, around 82% being singletons. The sequenced sample consisted of PBMCs. The receptors derive from a man aged 40-49 years in good health and CMV-seropositive. CDR3s include the opening cysteine and the closing phenylalanine or tryptophan. Fields, in order: V gene, J gene, CDR3 protein.

V gene: TRBV6-1; J gene: TRBJ1-2; CDR3 protein: CASSIQQGPNYGYTF
V gene: TRBV5-1; J gene: TRBJ2-1; CDR3 protein: CASSASSAEFF
V gene: TRBV7-9; J gene: TRBJ1-4; CDR3 protein: CASSSRDGTSWEKLFF
V gene: TRBV5-1; J gene: TRBJ1-2; CDR3 protein: CASRLTDYGYTF
V gene: TRBV5-1; J gene: TRBJ1-2; CDR3 protein: CASSRGQMEDGYTF
V gene: TRBV9; J gene: TRBJ1-2; CDR3 protein: CASSVEQGVLYGYTF
V gene: TRBV27; J gene: TRBJ2-1; CDR3 protein: CASSPRTSGRGNEQFF
V gene: TRBV13; J gene: TRBJ1-2; CDR3 protein: CASSLASYGYTF
V gene: TRBV5-1; J gene: TRBJ1-5; CDR3 protein: CASSLDPDQPQHF
V gene: TRBV30; J gene: TRBJ2-3; CDR3 protein: CAWSGSGGSTDTQYF
V gene: TRBV28; J gene: TRBJ2-3; CDR3 protein: CASSTPGLLVGDSTDTQYF
V gene: TRBV11-2; J gene: TRBJ2-3; CDR3 protein: CASSLERYPDTQYF
V gene: TRBV7-8; J gene: TRBJ2-1; CDR3 protein: CASSLPVLGAYNEQFF
V gene: TRBV27; J gene: TRBJ2-7; CDR3 protein: CASSWSSGTYEQYF
V gene: TRBV6-5; J gene: TRBJ1-1; CDR3 protein: CASSYLTGLNTEAFF
V gene: TRBV6-1; J gene: TRBJ1-5; CDR3 protein: CASSLHQPQHF
V gene: TRBV15; J gene: TRBJ2-1; CDR3 protein: CATSRETSGSIYEQFF
V gene: TRBV6-1; J gene: TRBJ2-7; CDR3 protein: CASSDPDRTNYEQYF
V gene: TRBV15; J gene: TRBJ1-4; CDR3 protein: CATSPGEVTNEKLFF
V gene: TRBV10-3; J gene: TRBJ2-1; CDR3 protein: CAIRDRGLGEQFF
V gene: TRBV2; J gene: TRBJ1-2; CDR3 protein: CASTRAAYGYTF
V gene: TRBV5-1; J gene: TRBJ2-5; CDR3 protein: CASSLVGTEETQYF
V gene: TRBV28; J gene: TRBJ2-7; CDR3 protein: CASSPDYEQYF
V gene: TRBV11-2; J gene: TRBJ2-5; CDR3 protein: CASSPGLDQETQYF
V gene: TRBV2; J gene: TRBJ1-5; CDR3 protein: CASSEPVQPQHF
V gene: TRBV5-1; J gene: TRBJ1-1; CDR3 protein: CASSFRTGAETEPFF
V gene: TRBV6-6; J gene: TRBJ2-7; CDR3 protein: CASSFVVGQGAREQYF
V gene: TRBV6-1; J gene: TRBJ1-1; CDR3 protein: CASSEGGRAATEAFF
V gene: TRBV4-3; J gene: TRBJ1-1; CDR3 protein: CASSQDWGGGTEAFF
V gene: TRBV2; J gene: TRBJ2-7; CDR3 protein: CASRQSSSYEQYF
V gene: TRBV4-3; J gene: TRBJ1-5; CDR3 protein: CASSQDRAVSGNQPQHF
V gene: TRBV4-3; J gene: TRBJ1-1; CDR3 protein: CASSQDGILNTEAFF
V gene: TRBV6-5; J gene: TRBJ2-5; CDR3 protein: CASRLRALNQETQYF
V gene: TRBV18; J gene: TRBJ1-1; CDR3 protein: CASSPRGDTEAFF
V gene: TRBV6-5; J gene: TRBJ2-1; CDR3 protein: CASSPREGPYNEQFF
V gene: TRBV14; J gene: TRBJ2-7; CDR3 protein: CASSHTYEQYF
V gene: TRBV5-4; J gene: TRBJ2-7; CDR3 protein: CASSPLTGNYEQYF
V gene: TRBV7-9; J gene: TRBJ2-3; CDR3 protein: CASSFLGGTDTQYF
V gene: TRBV6-5; J gene: TRBJ2-2; CDR3 protein: CASTGARTGELFF
V gene: TRBV28; J gene: TRBJ1-4; CDR3 protein: CASGSGQGSEKLFF
V gene: TRBV2; J gene: TRBJ2-7; CDR3 protein: CASSPLTESSYEQYF
V gene: TRBV7-6; J gene: TRBJ2-1; CDR3 protein: CASPGLAGSYNEQFF
V gene: TRBV14; J gene: TRBJ2-1; CDR3 protein: CASSQDRRNEQFF
V gene: TRBV27; J gene: TRBJ2-5; CDR3 protein: CASSPLADGGETQYF
V gene: TRBV21-1; J gene: .; CDR3 protein: CASSKASYHSTYEQYF
V gene: TRBV27; J gene: TRBJ2-7; CDR3 protein: CASSFSTGYEQYF
V gene: TRBV11-2; J gene: .; CDR3 protein: CASSLESFHEQYF
V gene: TRBV6-4; J gene: TRBJ2-6; CDR3 protein: CASSDSPGGLSGANVLTF
V gene: TRBV10-3; J gene: TRBJ2-3; CDR3 protein: CAISAILGDSSTDTQYF
V gene: TRBV6-1; J gene: TRBJ2-7; CDR3 protein: CASSELAGQGEQYF
V gene: TRBV28; J gene: TRBJ1-2; CDR3 protein: CASSSADRDYGYTF
V gene: TRBV2; J gene: TRBJ1-2; CDR3 protein: CASSEALPRTGSLYGYAF
V gene: TRBV9; J gene: TRBJ1-1; CDR3 protein: CASSPQGRGEETEAFF
V gene: TRBV27; J gene: TRBJ2-3; CDR3 protein: CASSLGAVSTDTQYF
V gene: TRBV7-2; J gene: TRBJ2-7; CDR3 protein: CASSLRKGGILSYEQYF
V gene: TRBV5-1; J gene: TRBJ1-3; CDR3 protein: CASRPRDRVGNTIYF
V gene: TRBV9; J gene: TRBJ2-5; CDR3 protein: CASSPRQGTYQETQYF
V gene: TRBV27; J gene: TRBJ2-1; CDR3 protein: CASSYGQLSSYNEQFF
V gene: TRBV6-6; J gene: TRBJ2-7; CDR3 protein: CASRPTAIGPYEQYF
V gene: TRBV28; J gene: TRBJ2-2; CDR3 protein: CASSSGQAWTGELFF